This record concerns one TCR beta chain sequence. These data come from a study of control samples from healthy donors and cancer patients. Germline V lookup: CDR1 MDHEN, CDR2 SYDVKM. The CDR3 is 15 residues long. Trimming removed 5 bases from V and 7 bases from J, with 20 bases in between. The protocol was immunoSEQ multiplex PCR, while the TCRdb copy is restricted to in-frame clones and leaves out a portion. The sample consists of about 120,000 clones, roughly nine tenths of them appearing once. The chain has TRBV28 and TRBJ1-2; a weak D match, TRBD1 (5 bases). This sequence originates from a woman aged 18-29 years in good health. The sample consisted of blood. This chain's CDR3 is CASSTLRGWGFGYTF. Written as DNA, the CDR3 is TGTGCCAGCAGTACCCTCCGGGGGTGGGGATTTGGCTACACCTTC.